This T cell receptor (beta chain) was captured by sequencing in a study of shared clonotypes between healthy human individuals. This clone appeared once. Its matching antigen is unknown. After removal of 2 bases from V and 10 bases from J, the junction contained 17 bases not matched to a gene. CDR1 is SGHTA, CDR2 FQGNSA, per germline. CDR3 length: 17 residues. Deep-level running was used for the assay. Method: immunoSEQ multiplex PCR; TCRdb's copy keeps in-frame clones and lacks some. The data show about 2.3 million clones, with more than 85% seen just once and about 0.39% held by the top ten. Findings and limits, study-wide: Among donors, the sharing of clonotypes was expected to be influenced by sequencing depth. The study generally estimated greater richness for naive than memory subsets.

This clonotype was sampled from a man aged 18 to 30 in good health. Some clones in this sample may be carry-over from other donors' samples. The chain combines TRBV7-2 with TRBJ2-1, with 7 bases identical to TRBD2. The sample was naive CD4+ T cells from PBMCs. Subset described: CD45RA+ positively selected. In DNA, the CDR3 is TGTGCCAGCAGCTTAATAGGTAGACTGGCGGGAGTAGGCGAGCAGTTCTTC. Translating it yields CASSLIGRLAGVGEQFF.